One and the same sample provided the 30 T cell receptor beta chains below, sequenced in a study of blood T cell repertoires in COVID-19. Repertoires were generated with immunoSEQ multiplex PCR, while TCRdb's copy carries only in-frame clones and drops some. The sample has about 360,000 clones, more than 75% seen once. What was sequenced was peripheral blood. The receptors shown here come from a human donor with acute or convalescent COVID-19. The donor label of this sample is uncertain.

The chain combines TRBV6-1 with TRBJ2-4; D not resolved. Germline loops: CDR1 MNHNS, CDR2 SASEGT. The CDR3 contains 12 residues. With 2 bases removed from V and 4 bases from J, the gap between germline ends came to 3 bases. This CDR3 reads CASSERKNIQYF. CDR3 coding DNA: TGTGCCAGCAGTGAACGGAAAAACATTCAGTACTTC.

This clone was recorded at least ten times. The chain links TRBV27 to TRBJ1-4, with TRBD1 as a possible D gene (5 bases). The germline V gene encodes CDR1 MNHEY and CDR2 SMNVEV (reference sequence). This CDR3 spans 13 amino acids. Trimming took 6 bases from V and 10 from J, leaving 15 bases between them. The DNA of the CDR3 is TGTGCCAGCAGGGCAGGGTTTAGGGGAAAACTGTTTTTT. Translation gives CASRAGFRGKLFF.

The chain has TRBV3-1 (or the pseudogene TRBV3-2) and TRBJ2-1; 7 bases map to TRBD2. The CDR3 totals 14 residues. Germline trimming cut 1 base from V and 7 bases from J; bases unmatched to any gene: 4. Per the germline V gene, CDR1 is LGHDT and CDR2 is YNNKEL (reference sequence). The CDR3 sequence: CASSQVNGGNEQFF. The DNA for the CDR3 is TGTGCCAGCAGCCAAGTCAACGGGGGGAATGAGCAGTTCTTC.

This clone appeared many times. CDR3 sequence reads: CAWSSKNNSPLHF. For the CDR3, the DNA is TGTGCCTGGAGTAGCAAGAATAATTCACCCCTCCACTTT. This sequence joins TRBV30 and TRBJ1-6; D call uncertain. The V end was cut by 2 bases, the J end by 5 bases, with 7 bases between. This CDR3 spans 13 amino acids. CDR1 GTSNPN and CDR2 SVGIG come from the germline V gene (reference sequence).

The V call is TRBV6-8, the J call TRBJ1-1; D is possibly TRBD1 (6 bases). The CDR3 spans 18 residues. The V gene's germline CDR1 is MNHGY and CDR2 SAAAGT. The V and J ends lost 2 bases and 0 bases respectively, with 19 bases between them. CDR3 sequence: CASSYIKGGSRMNTEAFF. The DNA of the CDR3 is TGTGCCAGCAGTTACATCAAGGGGGGGTCCCGCATGAACACTGAAGCTTTCTTT.

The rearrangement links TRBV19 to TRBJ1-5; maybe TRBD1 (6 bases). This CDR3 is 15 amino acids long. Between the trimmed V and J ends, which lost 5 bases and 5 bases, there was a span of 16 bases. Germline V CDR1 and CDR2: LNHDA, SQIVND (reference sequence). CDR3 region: CASSATGRNHQPQHF. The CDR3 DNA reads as TGTGCCAGTAGTGCAACAGGGAGAAATCATCAGCCCCAGCATTTT. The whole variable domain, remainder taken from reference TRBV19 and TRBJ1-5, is DGGITQSPKYLFRKEGQNVTLSCEQNLNHDAMYWYRQDPGQGLRLIYYSQIVNDFQKGDIAEGYSVSREKKESFPLTVTSAQKNPTAFYLCASSATGRNHQPQHFGDGTRLSIL.

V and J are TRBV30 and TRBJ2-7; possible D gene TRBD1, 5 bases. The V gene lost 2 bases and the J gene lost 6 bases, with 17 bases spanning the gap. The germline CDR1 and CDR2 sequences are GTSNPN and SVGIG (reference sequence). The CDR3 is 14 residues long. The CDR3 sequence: CAWSTSGLAVEQYF. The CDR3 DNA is TGTGCCTGGAGTACCTCAGGGCTTGCCGTCGAGCAGTACTTC. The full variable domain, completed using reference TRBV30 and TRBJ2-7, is SQTIHQWPATLVQPVGSPLSLECTVEGTSNPNLYWYRQAAGRGLQLLFYSVGIGQISSEVPQNLSASRPQDRQFILSSKKLLLSDSGFYLCAWSTSGLAVEQYFGPGTRLTVT.

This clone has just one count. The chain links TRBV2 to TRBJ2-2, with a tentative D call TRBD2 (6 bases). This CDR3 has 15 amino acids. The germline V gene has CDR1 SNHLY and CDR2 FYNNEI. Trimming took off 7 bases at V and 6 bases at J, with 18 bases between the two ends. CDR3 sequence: CASTGQFPGAGELFF. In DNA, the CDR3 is TGTGCCAGCACCGGGCAGTTTCCGGGGGCCGGGGAGCTGTTTTTT.

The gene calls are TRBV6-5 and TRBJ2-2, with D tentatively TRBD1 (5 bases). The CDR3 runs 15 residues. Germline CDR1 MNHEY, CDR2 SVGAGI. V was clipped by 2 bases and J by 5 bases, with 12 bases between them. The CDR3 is CASSYARVNTGELFF. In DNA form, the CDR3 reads TGTGCCAGCAGTTACGCCAGGGTTAATACCGGGGAGCTGTTTTTT.

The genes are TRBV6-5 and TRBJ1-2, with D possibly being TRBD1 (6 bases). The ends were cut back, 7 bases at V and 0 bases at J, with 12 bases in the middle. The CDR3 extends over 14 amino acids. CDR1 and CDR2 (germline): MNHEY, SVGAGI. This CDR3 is CASTGGPSNYGYTF. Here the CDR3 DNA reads TGTGCCAGCACCGGGGGGCCTTCTAACTATGGCTACACCTTC.

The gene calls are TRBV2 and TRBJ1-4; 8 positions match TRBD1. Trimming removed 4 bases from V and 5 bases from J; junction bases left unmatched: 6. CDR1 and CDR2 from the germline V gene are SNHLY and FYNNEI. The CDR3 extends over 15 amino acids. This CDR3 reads CASSANRGLNEKLFF. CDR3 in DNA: TGTGCCAGCAGTGCCAACAGGGGGTTAAATGAAAAACTGTTTTTT.

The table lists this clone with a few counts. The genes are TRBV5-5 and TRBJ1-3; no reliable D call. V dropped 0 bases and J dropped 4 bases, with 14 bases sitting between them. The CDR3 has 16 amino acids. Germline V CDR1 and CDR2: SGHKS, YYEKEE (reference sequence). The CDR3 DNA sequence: TGTGCCAGCAGCTTGGGTGCCGGGGTCCGGGGAAACACCATATATTTT. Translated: CASSLGAGVRGNTIYF.

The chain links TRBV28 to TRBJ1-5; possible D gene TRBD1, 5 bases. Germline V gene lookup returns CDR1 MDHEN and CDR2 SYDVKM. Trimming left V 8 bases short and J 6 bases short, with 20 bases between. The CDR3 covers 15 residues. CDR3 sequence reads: CASLAYQGLGQPQHF. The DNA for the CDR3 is TGTGCCAGCCTTGCCTATCAGGGCTTGGGTCAGCCCCAGCATTTT.

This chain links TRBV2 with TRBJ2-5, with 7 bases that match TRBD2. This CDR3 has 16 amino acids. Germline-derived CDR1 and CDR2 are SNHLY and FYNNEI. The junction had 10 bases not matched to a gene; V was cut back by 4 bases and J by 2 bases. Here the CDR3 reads CASSGGGNLRQETQYF. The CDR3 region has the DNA TGTGCCAGCAGTGGGGGAGGGAACCTCAGACAAGAGACCCAGTACTTC.

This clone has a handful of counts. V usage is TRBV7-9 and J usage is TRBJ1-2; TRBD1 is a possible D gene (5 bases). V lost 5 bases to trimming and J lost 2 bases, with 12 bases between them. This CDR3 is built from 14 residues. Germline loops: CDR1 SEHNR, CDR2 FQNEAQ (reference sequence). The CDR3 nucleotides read TGTGCCAGCAGCCCGCAGGGCGGAAACTATGGCTACACCTTC. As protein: CASSPQGGNYGYTF.

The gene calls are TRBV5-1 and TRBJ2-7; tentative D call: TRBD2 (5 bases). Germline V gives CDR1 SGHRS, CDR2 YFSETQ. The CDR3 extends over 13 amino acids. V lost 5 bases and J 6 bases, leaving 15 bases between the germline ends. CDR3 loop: CASSRWEEGEQYF. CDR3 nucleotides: TGCGCCAGCAGTAGGTGGGAAGAGGGCGAGCAGTACTTC. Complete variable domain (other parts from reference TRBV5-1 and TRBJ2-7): KAGVTQTPRYLIKTRGQQVTLSCSPISGHRSVSWYQQTPGQGLQFLFEYFSETQRNKGNFPGRFSGRQFSNSRSEMNVSTLELGDSALYLCASSRWEEGEQYFGPGTRLTVT.

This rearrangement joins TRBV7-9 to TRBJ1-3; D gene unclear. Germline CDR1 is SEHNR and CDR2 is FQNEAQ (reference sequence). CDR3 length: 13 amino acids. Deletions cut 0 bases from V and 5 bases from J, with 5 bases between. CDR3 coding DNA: TGTGCCAGCAGCTTAGCACTGAGAAACACCATATATTTT. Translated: CASSLALRNTIYF. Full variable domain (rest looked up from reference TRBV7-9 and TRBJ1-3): DTGVSQNPRHKITKRGQNVTFRCDPISEHNRLYWYRQTLGQGPEFLTYFQNEAQLEKSRLLSDRFSAERPKGSFSTLEIQRTEQGDSAMYLCASSLALRNTIYFGEGSWLTVV.

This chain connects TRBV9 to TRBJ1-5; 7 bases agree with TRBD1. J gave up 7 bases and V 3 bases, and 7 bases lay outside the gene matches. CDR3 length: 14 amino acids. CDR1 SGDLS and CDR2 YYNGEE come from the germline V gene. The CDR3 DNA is TGTGCCAGCAGCGCCACGACAGGGCGGCAGCCCCAGCATTTT. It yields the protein CASSATTGRQPQHF.

CDR3 sequence: CASSLGDSHFNYGYTF. For the CDR3, the DNA is TGTGCCAGCAGCTTAGGAGACAGCCATTTTAACTATGGCTACACCTTC. The chain links TRBV11-2 to TRBJ1-2; possibly TRBD1 for D (5 bases). Germline V gene sequence: CDR1 SGHAT, CDR2 FQNNGV. The CDR3 consists of 16 residues. The V gene lost 1 base and the J gene lost 1 base, with 13 bases spanning the gap.

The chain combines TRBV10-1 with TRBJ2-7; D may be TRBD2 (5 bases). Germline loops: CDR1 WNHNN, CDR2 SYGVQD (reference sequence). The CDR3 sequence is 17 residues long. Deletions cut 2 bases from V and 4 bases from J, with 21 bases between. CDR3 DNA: TGCGCCAGCAGTGAGATCCGGGGAACATCGGATAAGTACGAGCAGTACTTC. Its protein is CASSEIRGTSDKYEQYF.

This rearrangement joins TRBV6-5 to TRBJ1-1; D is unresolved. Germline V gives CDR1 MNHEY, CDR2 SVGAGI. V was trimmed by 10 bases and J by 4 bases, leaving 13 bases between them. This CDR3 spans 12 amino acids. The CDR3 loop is CAIRASGTEAFF. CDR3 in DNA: TGTGCCATTCGAGCCTCGGGCACTGAAGCTTTCTTT.

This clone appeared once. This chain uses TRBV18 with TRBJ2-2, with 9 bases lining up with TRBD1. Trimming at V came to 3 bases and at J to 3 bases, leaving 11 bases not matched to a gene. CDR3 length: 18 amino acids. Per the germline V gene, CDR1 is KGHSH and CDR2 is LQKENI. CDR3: CASSPVFGTGSDTGELFF. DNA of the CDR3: TGTGCCAGCTCACCGGTCTTTGGGACAGGGTCCGACACCGGGGAGCTGTTTTTT.

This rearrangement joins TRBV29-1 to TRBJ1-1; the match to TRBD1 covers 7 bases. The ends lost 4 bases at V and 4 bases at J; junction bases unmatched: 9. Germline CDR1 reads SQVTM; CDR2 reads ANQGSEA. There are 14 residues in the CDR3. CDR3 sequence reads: CSVAGTAKGTEAFF. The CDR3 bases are TGCAGCGTTGCCGGGACAGCTAAGGGCACTGAAGCTTTCTTT.

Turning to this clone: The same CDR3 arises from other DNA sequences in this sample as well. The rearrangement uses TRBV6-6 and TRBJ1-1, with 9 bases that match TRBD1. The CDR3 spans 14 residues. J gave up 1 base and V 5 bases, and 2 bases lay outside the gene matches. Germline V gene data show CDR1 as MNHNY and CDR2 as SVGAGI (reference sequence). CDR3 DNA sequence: TGTGCCAGCAGTAGGGGACAGGGGAACACTGAAGCTTTCTTT. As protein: CASSRGQGNTEAFF.

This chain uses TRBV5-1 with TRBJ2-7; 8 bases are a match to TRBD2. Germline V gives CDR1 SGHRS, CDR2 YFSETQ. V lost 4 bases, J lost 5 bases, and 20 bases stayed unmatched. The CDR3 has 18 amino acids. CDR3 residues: CASSRYNYAGGKGHEQYF. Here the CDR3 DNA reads TGCGCCAGCAGCCGATATAACTATGCGGGGGGCAAAGGCCACGAGCAGTACTTC.

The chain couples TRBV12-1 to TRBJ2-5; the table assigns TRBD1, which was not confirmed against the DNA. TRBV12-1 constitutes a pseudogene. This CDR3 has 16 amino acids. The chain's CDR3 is CASSFVILRGRETQYF. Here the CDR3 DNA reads TGTGCCAGCAGCTTCGTAATTCTCAGGGGCCGGGAGACCCAGTACTTC.

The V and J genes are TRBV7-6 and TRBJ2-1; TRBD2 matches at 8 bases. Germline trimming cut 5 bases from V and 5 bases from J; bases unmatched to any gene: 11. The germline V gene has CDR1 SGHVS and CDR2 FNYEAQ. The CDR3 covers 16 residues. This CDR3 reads CASSRTSNGGDNEQFF. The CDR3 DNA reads TGTGCCAGCAGCCGGACTAGTAACGGGGGGGACAATGAGCAGTTCTTC. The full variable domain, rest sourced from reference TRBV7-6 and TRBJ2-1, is GAGVSQSPRYKVTKRGQDVALRCDPISGHVSLYWYRQALGQGPEFLTYFNYEAQQDKSGLPNDRFSAERPEGSISTLTIQRTEQRDSAMYRCASSRTSNGGDNEQFFGPGTRLTVL.

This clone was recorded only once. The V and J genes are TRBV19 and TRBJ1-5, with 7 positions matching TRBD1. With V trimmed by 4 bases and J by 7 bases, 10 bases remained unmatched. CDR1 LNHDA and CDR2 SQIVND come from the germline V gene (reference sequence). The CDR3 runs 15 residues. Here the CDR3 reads CASSTWTGVGQPQHF. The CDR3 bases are TGTGCCAGTAGTACCTGGACAGGAGTGGGGCAGCCCCAGCATTTT.

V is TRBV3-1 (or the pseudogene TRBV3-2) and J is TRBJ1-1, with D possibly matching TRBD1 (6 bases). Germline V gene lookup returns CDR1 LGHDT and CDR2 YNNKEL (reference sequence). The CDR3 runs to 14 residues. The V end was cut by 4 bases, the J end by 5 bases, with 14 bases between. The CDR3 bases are TGTGCCAGCAGCCCCAGGGGAGGGCGGACTGAAGCTTTCTTT. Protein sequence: CASSPRGGRTEAFF.

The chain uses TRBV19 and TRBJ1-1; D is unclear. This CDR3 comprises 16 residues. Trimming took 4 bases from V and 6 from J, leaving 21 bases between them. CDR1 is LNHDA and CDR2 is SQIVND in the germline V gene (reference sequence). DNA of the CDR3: TGTGCCAGTAGTACCCCCCGTGGGAGGGTGACATCTGAAGCTTTCTTT. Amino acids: CASSTPRGRVTSEAFF.